This T cell receptor beta chain is from a study of sequential checkpoint blockade in melanoma. TCRdb's copy holds only in-frame clones and misses some; the assay was immunoSEQ multiplex PCR. Here the sample spans about 20,000 clones, about 50% being singletons. The treatment: randomized to nivolumab then ipilimumab (arm A) or the reverse (arm B). This TCR came from a human donor with melanoma. This sample comprised CD8+ T cells sorted from blood (inferred from file names), obtained from a patient given nivolumab and ipilimumab in sequence.

CDR3: CASSLEWGVGYGYTF. CDR3 coding DNA: TGTGCCAGCAGCTTAGAATGGGGGGTTGGATATGGCTACACCTTC. The chain is built from TRBV7-8 and TRBJ1-2; a weak D match, TRBD1 (5 bases). The CDR3 length is 15 residues. V gave up 1 base and J gave up 5 bases, with 14 bases separating them. Looked up from germline, CDR1 is SGHVS and CDR2 is FQNEAQ. The full variable domain, with the rest looked up from reference TRBV7-8 and TRBJ1-2, is GAGVSQSPRYKVAKRGQDVALRCDPISGHVSLFWYQQALGQGPEFLTYFQNEAQLDKSGLPSDRFFAERPEGSVSTLKIQRTQQEDSAVYLCASSLEWGVGYGYTFGSGTRLTVV.